Included here is one T cell receptor (beta chain) sequence, with context. What antigen it recognizes has not been identified. Base qualities are missing; no much larger clone stands one base away. The study was a case-control design nested within a healthcare worker cohort in London, UK, with weekly nasopharyngeal swab PCR tests and blood sampling. Healthcare workers were recruited between 23 and 31 March 2020, during the week of the UK lockdown, and were followed weekly for up to about 15 weeks. Relative to germline, V is 4 bases shorter and J is 9 bases shorter, with 12 bases between their ends. CDR1 and CDR2, per the germline V gene, are KGHDR and SFDVKD. The CDR3 starts with the cysteine, ends with the phenylalanine, and has 13 residues. Just the 39-base CDR3 DNA is kept, in frame starting at base 1. The source of the sample is a study of early T cells in non-severe SARS-CoV-2 infection listed by TCRdb under 2021. With regard to the full study: TCR sequencing used bulk RNA from unsorted whole blood, so alpha and beta chains could not be paired. What the research found in general, with its limitations: VDJdb matching was skewed toward anti-spike CD8 responses, so virus-specific expansions were likely underestimated and private and CD4 specificities were missed.

The library was produced with 5' RACE. Sequenced using a NextSeq 500. The TCR library protocol attached unique molecular identifiers to individual cDNA molecules to correct for sequencing error and PCR bias. Sequencing covered both TCR alpha and beta chains, and within each sample the abundances of alpha and beta sequences were tightly co-correlated. As for the original processing: Decombinator V4 was used to annotate the V gene, J gene and CDR3 of the TCR sequences. TCRs were defined as expanded if a significant change between any two time points was detected under a Poisson model with p below 0.0001. TCR abundances were normalised to the total number of TCRs sequenced in each sample and reported as counts per million. MAIT TCRs were defined by TRAV1-2 paired with TRAJ12, TRAJ20 or TRAJ33, and iNKT TCRs by TRAV10 paired with TRAJ18. A search of VDJdb, accessed on 1 November 2021, was run for TCRs annotated to CMV, EBV and SARS-CoV-2, with TCRs annotated for multiple antigens excluded. TCRdb trimmed the raw reads at Q25, called clones with MiXCR and kept productive beta chains. Identical CDR3 proteins give one entry, which carries the most common genes and DNA. The V and J calls were determined by TCRdb, not by the authors. Recorded for this sample are 50,000 to 60,000 distinct CDR3 sequences; roughly a tenth of them occurred a single time. The leading ten clones occupy less than 25% of the sample.

The TCR was taken from an adult who was a healthcare worker with PCR-confirmed SARS-CoV-2 infection or an uninfected control (not recorded which). This sequence uses TRBV24-1 and TRBJ2-1; the D region possibly corresponds to TRBD2 (5 bases align). Sequencing was done on a sample of whole blood. The CDR3 protein sequence reads: CATSDRSGGEQFF. The DNA sequence follows: TGTGCCACCAGTGACCGAAGCGGCGGTGAGCAGTTCTTC.